This T cell receptor (beta chain) appears in the sequencing data of a study of cytomegalovirus exposure and HLA in healthy donors. TCRdb's copy holds only in-frame clones and misses some; the assay was immunoSEQ multiplex PCR. Here the sample spans 100,000 to 150,000 clones, around 94% being singletons. The CDR3 totals 13 residues. V was pared by 7 bases and J by 0 bases, with 8 bases between. CDR1 SNHLY and CDR2 FYNNEI come from the germline V gene. The specimen was PBMCs. The gene calls are TRBV2 and TRBJ2-3; D uncertain. This clonotype originated in a woman between 18 and 30 years old in good health and CMV-seronegative. For the CDR3, the DNA is TGTGCCAGCAAAGCCGGGAGCACAGATACGCAGTATTTT. Protein product: CASKAGSTDTQYF.